This TCR beta chain stems from a study of T cell changes during pregnancy in multiple sclerosis. Data came from immunoSEQ multiplex PCR; TCRdb stores just in-frame clones and leaves some out. The table includes 73,000 or so clones, 75% to 90% detected once. This CDR3 contains 16 residues. Germline CDR1 SGHRS, CDR2 YFSETQ. Trimming took off 0 bases at V and 2 bases at J, with 11 bases between the two ends. J is TRBJ2-2 and V is TRBV5-1; weak D call: TRBD1 (6 bases). Sequencing used peripheral blood, obtained after pregnancy. This receptor was taken from a female donor in good health, enrolled as a control in a pregnancy study. CDR3 bases: TGCGCCAGCAGCTTGGTAGAACAGGGAAACACCGGGGAGCTGTTTTTT. It encodes CASSLVEQGNTGELFF. The whole variable domain, remainder taken from reference TRBV5-1 and TRBJ2-2, is KAGVTQTPRYLIKTRGQQVTLSCSPISGHRSVSWYQQTPGQGLQFLFEYFSETQRNKGNFPGRFSGRQFSNSRSEMNVSTLELGDSALYLCASSLVEQGNTGELFFGEGSRLTVL.